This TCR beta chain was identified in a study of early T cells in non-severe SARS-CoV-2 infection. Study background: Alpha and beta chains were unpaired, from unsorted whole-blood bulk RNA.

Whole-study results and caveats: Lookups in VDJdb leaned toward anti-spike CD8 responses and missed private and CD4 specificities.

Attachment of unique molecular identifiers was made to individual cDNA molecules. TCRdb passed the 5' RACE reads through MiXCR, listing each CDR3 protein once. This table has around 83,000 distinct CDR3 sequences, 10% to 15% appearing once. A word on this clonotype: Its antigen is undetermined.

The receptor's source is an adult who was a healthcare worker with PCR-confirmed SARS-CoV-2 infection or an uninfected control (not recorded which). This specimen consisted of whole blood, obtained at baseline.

CDR3 sequence: CASSPQLGAYNEQFF. Written as DNA, the CDR3 is TGCGCCAGCAGCCCGCAGCTAGGGGCCTACAATGAGCAGTTCTTC. The rearrangement uses TRBV5-1 and TRBJ2-1; TRBD1 might be the D (5 bases). Trimming took 4 bases from V and 2 from J, leaving 13 bases between them. The length of the CDR3 is 15 residues. The V gene's germline CDR1 is SGHRS and CDR2 YFSETQ. Complete variable domain (other parts from reference TRBV5-1 and TRBJ2-1): KAGVTQTPRYLIKTRGQQVTLSCSPISGHRSVSWYQQTPGQGLQFLFEYFSETQRNKGNFPGRFSGRQFSNSRSEMNVSTLELGDSALYLCASSPQLGAYNEQFFGPGTRLTVL.